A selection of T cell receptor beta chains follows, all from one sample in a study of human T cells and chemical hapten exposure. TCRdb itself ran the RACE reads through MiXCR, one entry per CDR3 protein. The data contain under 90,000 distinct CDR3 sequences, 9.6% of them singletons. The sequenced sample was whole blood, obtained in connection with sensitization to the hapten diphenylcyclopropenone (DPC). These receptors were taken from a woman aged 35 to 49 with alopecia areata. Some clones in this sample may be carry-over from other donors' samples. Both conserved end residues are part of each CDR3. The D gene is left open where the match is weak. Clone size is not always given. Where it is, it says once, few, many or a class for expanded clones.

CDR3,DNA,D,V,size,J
CASSEIGTDTEAFF,TGTGCCAGCAGTGAAATAGGGACAGACACTGAAGCTTTCTTT,TRBD1,TRBV2,many,TRBJ1-1
CASSVGPAVQTYEQYF,TGTGCCAGCAGCGTAGGTCCCGCCGTACAGACCTACGAGCAGTACTTC,-,TRBV9,-,TRBJ2-7
CSARGGALAGLTDTQYF,TGCAGTGCTAGAGGAGGGGCCTTAGCGGGCCTCACAGATACGCAGTATTTT,TRBD2,TRBV20-1,many,TRBJ2-3
CASRPLGSTDTQYF,TGTGCCAGCCGGCCCTTGGGAAGCACAGATACGCAGTATTTT,-,TRBV7-9,-,TRBJ2-3
CASSSTSWRGQETQYF,TGCGCCAGCAGCTCCACCAGTTGGCGGGGGCAAGAGACCCAGTACTTC,TRBD2,TRBV5-1,many,TRBJ2-5
CASSLRAAGELFF,TGTGCCAGCAGCCTACGGGCCGCCGGGGAGCTGTTTTTT,-,TRBV7-2,-,TRBJ2-2
CSAPGQFTAKNIQYF,TGCAGTGCTCCAGGACAGTTCACAGCCAAAAACATTCAGTACTTC,-,TRBV20-1,-,TRBJ2-4
CASSLPSTDTQYF,TGTGCCAGCAGTTTACCCAGCACAGATACGCAGTATTTT,-,TRBV28,many,TRBJ2-3
CASSQENRGFYTGELFF,TGCGCCAGCAGCCAAGAAAATAGGGGGTTCTACACCGGGGAGCTGTTTTTT,-,TRBV4-3,many,TRBJ2-2
CASSALAGGPGYF,TGCGCCAGCAGTGCTCTAGCGGGGGGGCCGGGGTATTTT,TRBD2,TRBV10-2,-,TRBJ2-3
CASGEQYF,TGTGCCAGCGGCGAGCAGTACTTC,-,TRBV9,few,TRBJ2-7
CASTGQDTDTQYF,TGCGCCAGCACGGGACAGGACACAGATACGCAGTATTTT,TRBD1,TRBV5-1,many,TRBJ2-3
CASSLETGAGTEAFF,TGTGCCAGCAGCTTAGAAACAGGGGCTGGCACTGAAGCTTTCTTT,TRBD1,TRBV11-2,many,TRBJ1-1
CSVKGQGRMVEQFF,TGCAGCGTTAAAGGACAGGGGAGGATGGTTGAGCAGTTCTTC,TRBD1,TRBV29-1,many,TRBJ2-1
CASSATSGGGETQYF,TGTGCCAGCAGCGCAACTAGCGGGGGCGGGGAGACCCAGTACTTC,TRBD2,TRBV7-2,many,TRBJ2-5